This T cell receptor beta chain was profiled in a study of T-cell reconstitution after alpha-beta-depleted transplantation in children. About this clonotype itself: Its antigen is not known.

The germline V and J ends were trimmed by 6 bases and 4 bases, with 10 bases remaining between them. The CDR3 spans 11 residues. CDR1 and CDR2 (germline): DFQATT, SNEGSKA (reference sequence). The authors prepared the TCRbeta library with unique molecular identifiers. TCRdb itself ran the PCR reads through MiXCR, one entry per CDR3 protein. Of 550,000 to 600,000 distinct CDR3 sequences listed, 23% are singletons. Broader study findings: Among T cells one year after transplant, newly produced cells accounted for most counts and diversity.

The sequence was collected from a boy younger than two who had a stem cell transplant for acute myeloid leukemia, so the T cells may come from the graft donor. Sequencing was performed on PBMCs, mostly from graft donor cells, taken 360 days after TCRalphabeta/CD19-depleted stem cell transplant. This chain connects TRBV20-1 to TRBJ2-7; D call uncertain. The CDR3 reads CSAIDGYEQYV. DNA for the CDR3: TGCAGTGCCATAGACGGTTACGAGCAGTACGTC.